The next 20 T cell receptor beta chains were all read from a single sample in a study of OX40 agonist ivuxolimab in advanced cancers. Measured with immunoSEQ multiplex PCR; TCRdb has only the in-frame clones, and not every one. The sample includes 70,000 to 95,000 clones, approximately 79% of them seen just once. The source material was CD4+ or CD8+ T cells sorted from blood, sampled in a trial of the OX40 agonist ivuxolimab. These receptors were obtained from an adult with an advanced solid tumor such as melanoma, head and neck, liver or kidney cancer.

The chain carries TRBV18 and TRBJ1-2, with TRBD1 matching 7 bases. This CDR3 has 15 amino acids. V shed 2 bases and J 2 bases; nucleotides not matched to a gene: 5. CDR1 is KGHSH and CDR2 is LQKENI in the germline V gene. The CDR3 loop reads CASSPEGQRNYGYTF. The CDR3 nucleotides are TGTGCCAGCTCACCAGAGGGACAGAGGAACTATGGCTACACCTTC.

In DNA, the CDR3 is TGTGCCTGGAGTTCAGGGAACTATGGCTACACCTTC. This translates into CAWSSGNYGYTF. The chain has TRBV30 and TRBJ1-2; D perhaps matches TRBD1 (5 bases). Germline V gene data show CDR1 as GTSNPN and CDR2 as SVGIG (reference sequence). V lost 2 bases and J lost 2, with 6 bases in between. The CDR3 consists of 12 residues. The complete variable domain, with remaining parts taken from reference TRBV30 and TRBJ1-2, reads SQTIHQWPATLVQPVGSPLSLECTVEGTSNPNLYWYRQAAGRGLQLLFYSVGIGQISSEVPQNLSASRPQDRQFILSSKKLLLSDSGFYLCAWSSGNYGYTFGSGTRLTVV.

The rearrangement joins TRBV15 to TRBJ1-6; possible D gene TRBD1, 5 bases. The CDR3 consists of 13 residues. Trimming stripped 5 bases from V and 7 bases from J, with 9 bases between. The V gene's germline CDR1 is LNHNV and CDR2 YYDKDF (reference sequence). CDR3 nucleotide sequence: TGTGCCACCAGCGGGGCTGGAAATTCACCCCTCCACTTT. It encodes CATSGAGNSPLHF.

The chain recombines TRBV4-3 with TRBJ1-2, with TRBD1 matching 10 bases. Germline-derived CDR1 and CDR2 are LGHNA and YSLEER. The J segment lost 13 bases and the V segment lost 0 bases, leaving 8 bases of the junction unmatched. The CDR3 loop spans 14 amino acids. The CDR3 region is CASSQEGTGDAITF. The CDR3 region has the DNA TGCGCCAGCAGCCAAGAGGGGACAGGGGACGCGATCACCTTC.

The J gene is TRBJ2-5, the V gene TRBV30; no firm D call. CDR3 size: 14 residues. Between the trimmed V and J ends, which lost 8 bases and 2 bases, there was a span of 18 bases. Per the germline V gene, CDR1 is GTSNPN and CDR2 is SVGIG (reference sequence). The CDR3 loop reads CALSIPSEQETQYF. The CDR3 region has the DNA TGTGCCCTATCCATCCCCAGCGAGCAAGAGACCCAGTACTTC.

This clone was detected once. V usage is TRBV15 and J usage is TRBJ1-4; TRBD1 might be the D (5 bases). The CDR3 consists of 17 residues. Germline CDR1 and CDR2: LNHNV and YYDKDF (reference sequence). The V gene lost 3 bases and the J gene lost 10 bases, with 24 bases spanning the gap. The CDR3 sequence is CATSSGAGTGFLGKLFF. The CDR3 DNA sequence: TGTGCCACCAGCAGTGGGGCCGGGACCGGTTTTTTAGGAAAACTGTTTTTT.

This chain uses TRBV5-1 with TRBJ2-7; D remains ambiguous. There are 14 residues in the CDR3. Germline loops: CDR1 SGHRS, CDR2 YFSETQ. The V gene lost 4 bases and the J gene lost 2 bases, with 13 bases spanning the gap. CDR3 region: CASSARVGAYEQYF. For the CDR3, the DNA is TGCGCCAGCAGCGCAAGGGTAGGCGCCTACGAGCAGTACTTC. Variable domain in full (rest from reference TRBV5-1 and TRBJ2-7): KAGVTQTPRYLIKTRGQQVTLSCSPISGHRSVSWYQQTPGQGLQFLFEYFSETQRNKGNFPGRFSGRQFSNSRSEMNVSTLELGDSALYLCASSARVGAYEQYFGPGTRLTVT.

This clone was observed a handful of times. This chain joins TRBV6-4 and TRBJ2-2; the match to TRBD1 covers 7 bases. Trimming cost V 5 bases and J 4 bases; bases outside gene matches: 4. CDR1 and CDR2 (germline): MRHNA, SNTAGT. This CDR3 is built from 14 residues. The CDR3 reads CASSQGQSTGELFF. The CDR3 DNA is TGTGCCAGCAGTCAGGGACAGAGCACCGGGGAGCTGTTTTTT.

This clone was seen repeatedly, ten times or more. This sample includes further DNA sequences coding for the same CDR3. The rearrangement uses TRBV28 and TRBJ1-5; the D gene is possibly TRBD1 (5 bases). The V gene lost 4 bases and the J gene lost 0 bases, with 7 bases spanning the gap. This CDR3 has 14 amino acids. Germline-derived CDR1 and CDR2 are MDHEN and SYDVKM. The DNA of the CDR3 is TGTGCCAGCAGTTCTGGGGGTAGCAATCAGCCCCAGCATTTT. Translating gives CASSSGGSNQPQHF.

The rearrangement uses TRBV19 and TRBJ2-2; TRBD2 aligns across 13 bases. CDR1 and CDR2 from the germline V gene are LNHDA and SQIVND (reference sequence). After removal of 5 bases from V and 3 bases from J, the junction contained 3 bases not matched to a gene. The CDR3 is 16 residues long. The CDR3 loop is CASSGLAGVHTGELFF. The CDR3 bases are TGTGCCAGTAGTGGACTAGCGGGGGTTCACACCGGGGAGCTGTTTTTT.

For this clone: The same CDR3 is also encoded by other DNA sequences in this sample. V is TRBV11-2 and J is TRBJ2-7, with D unclear. CDR1 is SGHAT and CDR2 is FQNNGV in the germline V gene. The CDR3 runs to 14 residues. This CDR3 reads CASSFIASSYEQYV. The CDR3 DNA follows: TGCGCCAGCAGCTTTATCGCCAGCTCCTACGAGCAGTACGTC.

CDR3 in amino acids: CASSQGLNSYEQYV. The CDR3 DNA is TGTGCCAGCAGCCAGGGATTGAACTCCTACGAGCAGTACGTC. The chain combines TRBV7-8 with TRBJ2-7; TRBD1 might be the D (5 bases). This CDR3 has 14 amino acids. The V and J ends lost 5 bases and 0 bases respectively, with 11 bases between them. Germline-derived CDR1 and CDR2 are SGHVS and FQNEAQ.

This clone has only a few counts. V is TRBV28 and J is TRBJ1-2; D ambiguous. The CDR3 runs 15 residues. Germline V lookup: CDR1 MDHEN, CDR2 SYDVKM. V was cut by 5 bases and J by 4 bases, with 17 bases left in between. The CDR3 spells CASSQTPPDLYGYTF. The DNA of the CDR3 is TGTGCCAGCAGTCAAACCCCTCCCGACCTCTATGGCTACACCTTC.

This chain connects TRBV7-2 to TRBJ1-5; D not resolved. The CDR3 runs 14 residues. Trimming removed 2 bases from V and 2 bases from J, with 7 bases in between. The germline CDR1 and CDR2 sequences are SGHTA and FQGNSA. This chain's CDR3 is CASSLRQRNQPQHF. CDR3 DNA sequence: TGTGCCAGCAGCTTAAGGCAACGCAATCAGCCCCAGCATTTT.

Here the CDR3 reads CASSEEGLSTDTQYF. The DNA of the CDR3 is TGTGCCAGCAGTGAAGAGGGACTGAGCACAGATACGCAGTATTTT. The V gene is TRBV2, the J gene TRBJ2-3; tentatively, D is TRBD2 (6 bases). V gave up 1 base and J gave up 0 bases, with 8 bases separating them. CDR1 is SNHLY, CDR2 FYNNEI, per germline. This CDR3 comprises 15 residues.

This sequence joins TRBV19 and TRBJ2-3; tentative D call: TRBD1 (7 bases). V was cut by 4 bases and J by 5 bases, with 16 bases left in between. This CDR3 has 15 amino acids. Germline lookup yields CDR1 LNHDA and CDR2 SQIVND (reference sequence). The CDR3 coding sequence is TGTGCCAGTAGTAGACGAGGAGGGGGCGTAGATACGCAGTATTTT. Translation: CASSRRGGGVDTQYF.

This chain uses TRBV21-1 with TRBJ1-4. TRBV21-1 is a documented pseudogene. The CDR3 length is 16 residues. The CDR3 is CASSKVEGGANEKLFF. DNA for the CDR3: TGTGCCAGCAGCAAAGTGGAGGGGGGAGCTAATGAAAAACTGTTTTTT.

The chain joins TRBV10-3 to TRBJ1-2; TRBD1 might be the D (6 bases). There are 17 residues in the CDR3. Germline CDR1 reads ENHRY; CDR2 reads SYGVKD. Trimming removed 10 bases from V and 2 bases from J, with 26 bases in between. The CDR3 DNA is TGTGCCACATTACACCGGGACAAAGGAGTAGGAAACTATGGCTACACCTTC. Translation: CATLHRDKGVGNYGYTF.

This chain uses TRBV5-4 with TRBJ1-2, with D perhaps matching TRBD1 (6 bases). Trimming took 2 bases from V and 4 from J, leaving 12 bases between them. The CDR3 is 14 amino acids. CDR1 and CDR2 (germline): SGHNT, YYREEE (reference sequence). DNA for the CDR3: TGTGCCAGCAGCTTAGGGGGTTTGACCTATGGCTACACCTTC. It specifies CASSLGGLTYGYTF.

This clone showed up just a few times. V gene TRBV28 combines with J gene TRBJ2-7, with D maybe TRBD1 (6 bases). V was shortened by 8 bases and J by 1 base, with 9 bases between the two germline ends. This CDR3 has 12 residues. Germline-derived CDR1 and CDR2 are MDHEN and SYDVKM. The CDR3: CASSRGSYEQYV. For the CDR3, the DNA is TGTGCCAGCTCTAGGGGGTCCTACGAGCAGTACGTC.